This T cell receptor (beta chain) was identified in a study of beta chain features in type 1 diabetes. Study observations and caveats: TCRB CDR3 length was moderately but significantly reduced in all four CD4+ subsets of Type 1 diabetes patients.

This clone occurred a few times. Its specificity is unknown. What was sequenced were expressed TCRB transcripts, since all of the isolated RNA had been reverse transcribed. The assay was immunoSEQ multiplex PCR, and TCRdb's table has in-frame clones only and misses some. The table has hundreds of thousands of clones, over 11% seen once; the top ten hold just under 0.04%. This CDR3 has 17 amino acids. CDR1 is SGHDN and CDR2 is FVKESK in the germline V gene. Unmatched junction bases numbered 8, after V lost 0 bases and J lost 1 base. This TCR was sampled from a man aged 18-30 years with type 1 diabetes. J is TRBJ2-7 and V is TRBV14, with 8 bases matching TRBD1. Input material: naive CD4+ T cells from blood. In DNA, the CDR3 is TGTGCCAGCAGCCAAGATACCGACAGGGGACGGTCCTACGAGCAGTACTTC. It yields the protein CASSQDTDRGRSYEQYF. The variable domain in full, with the rest retrieved from reference TRBV14 and TRBJ2-7, is EAGVTQFPSHSVIEKGQTVTLRCDPISGHDNLYWYRRVMGKEIKFLLHFVKESKQDESGMPNNRFLAERTGGTYSTLKVQPAELEDSGVYFCASSQDTDRGRSYEQYFGPGTRLTVT.